The present entry profiles one T cell receptor beta chain with its context. The CDR3 consists of 15 residues. V gave up 9 bases and J gave up 7 bases, with 20 bases separating them. The germline V gene encodes CDR1 KGHDR and CDR2 SFDVKD. This entry comes from a study of blood T cell repertoires in COVID-19. Study as a whole: Sources were T cells, B-cell-depleted T cells, or PBMCs; the material itself was cDNA or gDNA.

Original processing methods: The assay estimated nucleated cells by amplifying reference gene primers. Some clones are missing from TCRdb's copy, which holds only in-frame ones; the method was immunoSEQ multiplex PCR. V and J calls and clone size are as listed in that table; D and trimming were resolved from the DNA. Altogether fewer than 250,000 clones are present, 80% to 90% being singletons, with the ten largest covering 3.8%. The cohort comprised adults aged about 18 to 100 years residing in about 25 US areas. Cohort placement rested on clinical history that participants reported themselves. This clonotype was obtained from a woman aged 40 to 49 with acute COVID-19. The sequenced sample consisted of PBMCs or T cells enriched from blood (not recorded which). The chain recombines TRBV24-1 with TRBJ2-2, with TRBD2 as a possible D gene (6 bases). The DNA of the CDR3 is TGTGCCACCGCGACGGGGGATATCTCCGGCGGGGAGCTGTTTTTT. The encoded protein is CATATGDISGGELFF.